This T cell receptor (beta chain) was captured in a study of human T cells and chemical hapten exposure. Study background: Sensitization was performed using 2% DPC on a 2 cm by 2 cm upper inner arm skin site.

TCRdb redid the calling of the RACE reads with MiXCR, one entry per CDR3 protein. The sample includes over 300,000 distinct CDR3 sequences, 4.5% to 6% of them seen just once. Regarding time point: pre-sensitization, week 0. Sample treatment: therapeutic diphenylcyclopropenone sensitization with weekly scalp DPC. CDR1 SQVTM and CDR2 ANQGSEA come from the germline V gene. This CDR3 is built from 11 residues. The chain carries TRBV29-1 and TRBJ2-1; D perhaps matches TRBD2 (5 bases). The specimen was whole blood, collected in connection with sensitization to the hapten diphenylcyclopropenone (DPC). The TCR was taken from a woman in her forties or fifties with alopecia areata. Some clones in this sample may be carry-over from other donors' samples. The CDR3 DNA is TGCCTGTTTTATAGCGCTGGGGAGCAGTTCTTC. It is translated as CLFYSAGEQFF.